These T cell receptor beta chains were read from a single sample in a study of radiotherapy plus CTLA-4 blockade in lung cancer. Assay: immunoSEQ multiplex PCR; the TCRdb copy retains only in-frame clones and omits some. This table has some 67,000 clones, roughly 76% appearing once. Sequenced here: peripheral blood, sampled from a patient treated with radiotherapy plus ipilimumab. The receptors originated from a human donor with non-small cell lung cancer whose response to radiotherapy plus ipilimumab could not be evaluated. Some clones in this sample may be carry-over from other donors' samples. The CDR3 runs from the conserved cysteine through the conserved F or W. The D gene is left open where the match is weak. Size values are once, few and many counts, or a class for expanded clones, and some rows have none.

j_call	d_call	v_call	clone_size	cdr3_nt	cdr3_aa
TRBJ1-3	NA	TRBV4-2	NA	TGTGCCAGCAGCCCGGACAGCTTCTCTGGAAACACCATATATTTT	CASSPDSFSGNTIYF
TRBJ1-2	NA	TRBV6-5	once	TGTGCCAGCAGGCAGGGTGGCGACGGCTACACCTTC	CASRQGGDGYTF
TRBJ1-5	NA	TRBV5-6	NA	TGTGCCAGCAGCCTAGACTCTCAGCAGCCCCAGCATTTT	CASSLDSQQPQHF
TRBJ2-5	NA	TRBV27	NA	TGTGCCAGCAGTCCCTACGGACGGGGGGAGACCCAGTACTTC	CASSPYGRGETQYF
TRBJ2-1	TRBD1	TRBV7-6	NA	TGTGCCAGCACCCAAGGAGGACAGGGAGACTTTGGGCAGTTCTTC	CASTQGGQGDFGQFF
TRBJ1-2	TRBD1	TRBV10-3	few	TGTGCCATCAGTGACTCCGGGACAGGGCCCGACTTCGGGGGCTACACCTTC	CAISDSGTGPDFGGYTF
TRBJ2-3	TRBD2	TRBV28	NA	TGTGCCAGCACCGGGGGGGGCAGGCAATACCTTAGCACAGATACGCAGTATTTT	CASTGGGRQYLSTDTQYF
TRBJ1-2	NA	TRBV29-1	NA	TGCAGCGTTGTAGGGGTTCGTGGCCACACCTTC	CSVVGVRGHTF
TRBJ2-1	TRBD2	TRBV7-9	NA	TGTGCCAGCAGCCCAGTAGGGACTAGCTACAATGAGCAGTTCTTC	CASSPVGTSYNEQFF
TRBJ1-4	TRBD1	TRBV6-5	medium-sized	TGTGCCAGCAGTCAGGGGGCGAGACTGTTTTTT	CASSQGARLFF
TRBJ1-6	TRBD1	TRBV7-2	NA	TGTGCCAGCAGCTTAGCCGGGACAGGGGGTTCACCCCTCCACTTT	CASSLAGTGGSPLHF
TRBJ1-3	NA	TRBV9	NA	TGTGCCAGCAGCGCCGGCGGGGGGGTAGGAAACACCATATATTTT	CASSAGGGVGNTIYF
TRBJ1-3	NA	TRBV5-5	few	TGTGCCAGCAGCCCAGACAGGAACCGGGGAAACACCATATATTTT	CASSPDRNRGNTIYF
TRBJ2-1	NA	TRBV6-5	NA	TGTGCCAGCAGTTACACTAATGAGCAGTTCTTC	CASSYTNEQFF
TRBJ2-1	NA	TRBV19	medium-sized	TGTGCCACTACAGGGTGGGATGAGCAGTTCTTC	CATTGWDEQFF
TRBJ1-3	NA	TRBV4-1	NA	TGCGCCAGCAGCCAAGTTGACAGCTCTGGAAACACCATATATTTT	CASSQVDSSGNTIYF
TRBJ2-7	TRBD2	TRBV2	NA	TGTGCCAGCAGTCCCCTCGGACTAGCGGGGGACGAGCAGTACTTC	CASSPLGLAGDEQYF
TRBJ2-5	TRBD2	TRBV7-2	NA	TGTGCCAGCAGCTTCCTGAGCGGGGGAGCGATCGAGACCCAGTACTTC	CASSFLSGGAIETQYF
TRBJ2-3	NA	TRBV29-1	NA	TGCAGCGTTGAAGATGGCGGGGATACGCAGTATTTT	CSVEDGGDTQYF
TRBJ1-2	NA	TRBV6-6	few	TGTGCCAGCACTTACTCGTCACAGGGTTATGGCTACACCTTC	CASTYSSQGYGYTF
TRBJ2-7	NA	TRBV9	NA	TGTGCCAGCAGCCCCTGGACGGAGGTCTACGAGCAGTACTTC	CASSPWTEVYEQYF
TRBJ2-1	TRBD2	TRBV10-3	NA	TGTGCCATCAGATCCAGCGGGGGGGCAGGCTCCTACAATGAGCAGTTCTTC	CAIRSSGGAGSYNEQFF
TRBJ1-1	NA	TRBV2	once	TGTGCCAGCCAGGGTGGCCCGGGCACTGAAGCTTTCTTT	CASQGGPGTEAFF
TRBJ1-1	NA	TRBV30	NA	TGTGCCTGGAGGGCGGACAAAGCTTTCTTT	CAWRADKAFF
TRBJ1-3	NA	TRBV9	NA	TGTGCCAGCAGCGTCCGGGGCTCTGGAAACACCATATATTTT	CASSVRGSGNTIYF
TRBJ1-1	NA	TRBV2	NA	TGTGCCAGCACCTTGCCAGGGCGGAACACTGAAGCTTTCTTT	CASTLPGRNTEAFF
TRBJ2-2	NA	TRBV30	NA	TGTGCCTGGAGTTCACAGGGAAACGGGGAGCTGTTTTTT	CAWSSQGNGELFF
TRBJ1-2	NA	TRBV7-2	NA	TGTGCCAGCTCCTGGGGGGGAGGCCGGGGTGGCTACACCTTC	CASSWGGGRGGYTF
TRBJ2-2	TRBD1	TRBV30	NA	TGTGCCTGGAGTGCACAGGGGGCCGACACCGGGGAGCTGTTTTTT	CAWSAQGADTGELFF
TRBJ2-5	TRBD1	TRBV6-1	NA	TGTGCCAGCAGTTCCACAGGGGACGAGACCCAGTACTTC	CASSSTGDETQYF
TRBJ1-6	NA	TRBV4-1	NA	TGCGCCAGCAGCCAGAACCGGGGATCCTATAATTCACCCCTCCACTTT	CASSQNRGSYNSPLHF
TRBJ2-1	NA	TRBV27	few	TGTGCCAGCAGTTTATCTGCGGGGGAGGGGGTCTACAATGAGCAGTTCTTC	CASSLSAGEGVYNEQFF
TRBJ1-5	NA	TRBV27	NA	TGTGCCAGTTCGTCCTCTCGGGTGATGGCAGGGCGAAATCAGCCCCAGCATTTT	CASSSSRVMAGRNQPQHF
TRBJ2-3	TRBD2	TRBV5-1	once	TGCGCCAGCAGCTTGGAAGGCGGGGGAGATACGCAGTATTTT	CASSLEGGGDTQYF
TRBJ1-1	NA	TRBV28	few	TGTGCCAGCAGCTGGGGAAGGGCTAGCAAGGGTGCCGAAGCTTTCTTT	CASSWGRASKGAEAFF
TRBJ2-5	NA	TRBV19	NA	TGTGCCAGTAGTACCCGCAGGGCCCCCCAAGAGACCCAGTACTTC	CASSTRRAPQETQYF
TRBJ2-3	TRBD2	TRBV7-2	NA	TGTGCCAGCAGCTTAGTTGCGGGGGGACCTGGGGATACGCAGTATTTT	CASSLVAGGPGDTQYF
TRBJ2-1	TRBD1	TRBV2	NA	TGTGCCAGCAGTGAGGACAGGGTTTCCTACAATGAGCAGTTCTTC	CASSEDRVSYNEQFF
TRBJ1-4	NA	TRBV5-4	NA	TGTGCCAGCAGCTCCCCCGGAGGTGAAAAACTGTTTTTT	CASSSPGGEKLFF
TRBJ1-1	NA	TRBV5-6	NA	TGTGCCAGCAGCTTGAGGAGACAGAAGGCTGAAGCTTTCTTT	CASSLRRQKAEAFF
TRBJ2-7	NA	TRBV2	NA	TGTGCCAGCGAGGGAACCACGGTAGTCTGGGAGCAGTACTTC	CASEGTTVVWEQYF
TRBJ1-5	TRBD1	TRBV15	NA	TGTGCCACCTCCGTGGACAGGGCGGATCAGCCCCAGCATTTT	CATSVDRADQPQHF
TRBJ2-7	NA	TRBV7-9	NA	TGTGCCAGCAGCTCGGGGGCCTACGAGCAGTACTTC	CASSSGAYEQYF
TRBJ1-6	NA	TRBV6-5	NA	TGTGCCAGCAGCCAGGGGCAGGGGCATTCACCCCTCCACTTT	CASSQGQGHSPLHF